One and the same sample provided the 9 T cell receptor beta chains below, sequenced in a study of identical twins. TCRdb re-called the 5' RACE reads with MiXCR, one entry per CDR3 protein. This sample has roughly 770,000 distinct CDR3 sequences; around a sixth occur once, and the top ten carry 10% to 15%. In addition, the sample was reused for a study of T cells expressing NK-cell markers.

Sample: PBMCs. The source is a woman aged 18-35 years in good health.

This clonotype was detected only a few times. CDR3 amino acids: CASSLASGAGQYF. In nucleotides, the CDR3 is TGTGCCAGCAGCTTGGCCTCAGGGGCAGGGCAGTACTTC. The chain employs TRBV5-6 and TRBJ2-7; TRBD1 might be the D (6 bases). Deletions cut 0 bases from V and 9 bases from J, with 13 bases between. From germline, CDR1 is SGHDT and CDR2 YYEEEE. The CDR3 has 13 residues.

This chain connects TRBV6-1 to TRBJ2-2; D possibly corresponds to TRBD2 (7 bases). CDR3 size: 14 residues. CDR1 and CDR2 (germline): MNHNS, SASEGT. V was trimmed by 0 bases and J by 9 bases, leaving 11 bases between them. In DNA, the CDR3 is TGTGCCAGCAGTGAAGCGCGCGGGGGCTGGGAGCTGTTTTTT. Translation: CASSEARGGWELFF.

This clonotype was detected a few times. This chain joins TRBV5-1 and TRBJ2-7; 7 nucleotides line up with TRBD1. This CDR3 is built from 15 residues. V trimming: 5 bases; J trimming: 3 bases; junction bases outside the gene matches: 11. Germline CDR1 SGHRS, CDR2 YFSETQ. For the CDR3, the DNA is TGCGCCAGCAGTCCGCCAGGGGGACAGATCTACGAGCAGTACTTC. Residues: CASSPPGGQIYEQYF.

This clonotype has more than one count but fewer than ten. The rearrangement joins TRBV12-3 or TRBV12-4 to TRBJ2-1; TRBD2 matches at 10 bases. CDR3 length equals 16 residues. The V gene end was trimmed by 6 bases and the J gene end by 5 bases; junction bases not matched to a gene: 10. CDR3 protein: CASSPPGLANHNEQFF. CDR3 nucleotides: TGTGCCAGCAGCCCTCCGGGACTAGCGAACCACAATGAGCAGTTCTTC.

This chain joins TRBV7-2 and TRBJ2-7; weak D call: TRBD2 (6 bases). This CDR3 contains 15 residues. Germline CDR1 reads SGHTA; CDR2 reads FQGNSA. V lost 5 bases, J lost 2 bases, and 16 bases lay in between. CDR3 region: CASSMSSGITYEQYF. In DNA, the CDR3 is TGTGCCAGCAGCATGAGTAGCGGCATTACCTACGAGCAGTACTTC.

This clonotype was seen at least ten times. The J gene is TRBJ1-5, the V gene TRBV7-9; D call uncertain. The V gene lost 3 bases and the J gene lost 7 bases, with 7 bases spanning the gap. There are 12 residues in the CDR3. The germline V gene encodes CDR1 SEHNR and CDR2 FQNEAQ (reference sequence). This CDR3 reads CASSFTDQPQHF. Here the CDR3 DNA reads TGTGCCAGCAGCTTTACGGACCAGCCCCAGCATTTT.

The gene calls are TRBV6-5 and TRBJ2-7, with TRBD2 matching 9 bases. The germline V gene has CDR1 MNHEY and CDR2 SVGAGI. The CDR3 has 15 residues. The V segment lost 4 bases and the J segment 2 bases; nucleotides outside the gene matches: 6. The DNA of the CDR3 is TGTGCCAGCAGTTCAACGCGGGGGGGCCCCTACGAGCAGTACTTC. Encoded protein: CASSSTRGGPYEQYF.

This clonotype came up a few times. This chain uses TRBV6-5 with TRBJ2-7, with a weak D call TRBD2 (7 bases). The germline V and J ends were trimmed by 2 bases and 2 bases, with 16 bases remaining between them. The CDR3 is 16 residues long. Germline-derived CDR1 and CDR2 are MNHEY and SVGAGI. CDR3 bases: TGTGCCAGCAGTTACGTGGCAGGGGAGGGAACCTACGAGCAGTACTTC. This gives the protein CASSYVAGEGTYEQYF.

This clonotype has a handful of counts. With a much larger clone just one base away, this may be a read error. The gene calls are TRBV25-1 and TRBJ2-2; no definite D call. V was clipped by 4 bases and J by 7 bases, with 4 bases between them. Germline CDR1 reads MGHDK; CDR2 reads SYGVNS. The CDR3 spans 11 residues. CDR3 residues: CASSVVGELFF. The CDR3 region has the DNA TGTGCCAGCAGTGTGGTCGGGGAGCTGTTTTTT.